A single sample gave rise to the 25 T cell receptor beta chains below, sequenced in a study of cytomegalovirus exposure and HLA in healthy donors. The study ran its PCR with 60 Vbeta and 13 Jbeta primers. Produced via immunoSEQ multiplex PCR; TCRdb's table is partial and in-frame only. Of around 150,000 clones listed, roughly 80% are singletons. Sequencing input: PBMCs. Receptor source: a human donor in good health.

This chain uses TRBV6-5 with TRBJ2-3; 9 positions match TRBD1. The CDR3 extends over 15 amino acids. Trimming cost V 8 bases and J 5 bases; bases outside gene matches: 11. Germline values: CDR1 MNHEY, CDR2 SVGAGI. In DNA, the CDR3 is TGTGCCAGCGCCTTTGCCGGGACAGGGCAAGATACGCAGTATTTT. Protein product: CASAFAGTGQDTQYF.

This clone was detected only a few times. V usage is TRBV27 and J usage is TRBJ2-6; D gene unclear. CDR3 length: 17 residues. V was clipped by 2 bases and J by 0 bases, with 11 bases between them. The germline V gene has CDR1 MNHEY and CDR2 SMNVEV (reference sequence). CDR3 protein: CASSLGGSPSGANVLTF. The CDR3 DNA reads as TGTGCCAGCAGTTTAGGCGGAAGCCCCTCTGGGGCCAACGTCCTGACTTTC.

This clone was seen a few times. The chain has TRBV6-5 and TRBJ1-5, with TRBD1 identical over 8 bases. Unmatched junction bases numbered 9, after V lost 8 bases and J lost 6 bases. This CDR3 is 14 amino acids long. Germline V gene lookup returns CDR1 MNHEY and CDR2 SVGAGI. CDR3 sequence reads: CASQVDRGSQPQHF. The CDR3 DNA reads as TGTGCCAGCCAAGTAGACAGGGGTAGTCAGCCCCAGCATTTT.

This chain joins TRBV25-1 and TRBJ1-2; TRBD1 agrees at 10 bases. In germline, CDR1 is MGHDK, CDR2 SYGVNS. J lost 2 bases, V lost 5 bases, and 5 bases had no gene match. The CDR3 is 15 amino acids. CDR3 residues: CASSFGQGENYGYTF. In nucleotides, the CDR3 is TGTGCCAGCAGTTTCGGACAGGGGGAGAACTATGGCTACACCTTC.

This chain uses TRBV25-1 with TRBJ1-2; D is undetermined. The CDR3 spans 11 residues. The V end was cut by 2 bases, the J end by 8 bases, with 6 bases between. Germline CDR1 and CDR2: MGHDK and SYGVNS. DNA of the CDR3: TGTGCCAGCAGTGAACTCGGGGGCTACACCTTC. It specifies CASSELGGYTF.

The chain uses TRBV18 and TRBJ2-2; 9 bases agree with TRBD2. Per the germline V gene, CDR1 is KGHSH and CDR2 is LQKENI. With 6 bases clipped from V and 3 bases from J, the junction kept 2 bases outside the gene matches. This CDR3 spans 14 amino acids. CDR3 DNA: TGTGCCAGCTCTCTAGCGGGATACACCGGGGAGCTGTTTTTT. It yields the protein CASSLAGYTGELFF.

V and J are TRBV7-9 and TRBJ2-7, with a weak D call TRBD2 (5 bases). Trimming cost V 5 bases and J 7 bases, with 15 bases left between them. Per germline, CDR1 SEHNR and CDR2 FQNEAQ (reference sequence). The CDR3 contains 13 residues. CDR3 residues: CASSPRVGGEQYF. The CDR3 bases are TGTGCCAGCAGCCCGCGGGTCGGCGGGGAGCAGTACTTC.

The CDR3 nucleotides read TGTGCCAGCAGCTTTAAATCGGACAGGGGATTACGCAATGAAAAACTGTTTTTT. Translation gives CASSFKSDRGLRNEKLFF. This chain uses TRBV13 with TRBJ1-4; the match to TRBD1 covers 9 bases. Germline V CDR1 and CDR2: PRHDT, FYEKMQ (reference sequence). Trimming cost V 3 bases and J 5 bases; bases outside gene matches: 13. This CDR3 is 18 amino acids long.

The gene calls are TRBV6-1 and TRBJ2-4, with a tentative D call TRBD1 (5 bases). There are 13 residues in the CDR3. Trimming took off 4 bases at V and 8 bases at J, with 12 bases between the two ends. CDR1 and CDR2 from the germline V gene are MNHNS and SASEGT. DNA for the CDR3: TGTGCCAGCAGTGTCACAACCAGGGACATTCAGTACTTC. It is translated as CASSVTTRDIQYF.

This chain connects TRBV6-6 to TRBJ1-2; 8 positions agree with TRBD1. The CDR3 loop spans 13 amino acids. V trimming: 4 bases; J trimming: 3 bases; junction bases outside the gene matches: 1. Germline V CDR1 and CDR2: MNHNY, SVGAGI (reference sequence). The CDR3 region is CASSSDRDYGYTF. Here the CDR3 DNA reads TGTGCCAGCAGTTCGGACAGGGACTATGGCTACACCTTC.

The chain combines TRBV5-1 with TRBJ1-5; 7 bases match TRBD1. CDR3 size: 15 residues. Unmatched junction bases numbered 7, after V lost 3 bases and J lost 4 bases. CDR1 is SGHRS and CDR2 is YFSETQ in the germline V gene. The CDR3 region is CASSSTGTENQPQHF. CDR3 coding DNA: TGCGCCAGCAGCTCAACCGGGACAGAAAATCAGCCCCAGCATTTT.

This rearrangement joins TRBV2 to TRBJ2-3; TRBD1 matches at 7 bases. There are 15 residues in the CDR3. Germline CDR1 reads SNHLY; CDR2 reads FYNNEI. V was pared by 5 bases and J by 3 bases, with 8 bases of the junction left unmatched. CDR3 amino acids: CASSPTGSGTDTQYF. For the CDR3, the DNA is TGTGCCAGCAGTCCGACAGGGAGTGGAACAGATACGCAGTATTTT.

As for this clone: Other DNA variants within this sample encode the same CDR3. CDR3 coding DNA: TGTGCCAGCAGTCTAGGACACGGCTATGGCTACACCTTC. Protein product: CASSLGHGYGYTF. The V call is TRBV27, the J call TRBJ1-2; tentatively, D is TRBD1 (5 bases). Germline-derived CDR1 and CDR2 are MNHEY and SMNVEV (reference sequence). V was trimmed by 5 bases and J by 4 bases, leaving 11 bases between them. The CDR3 consists of 13 residues.

This clone was counted between two and nine times. The CDR3 is CASGPRTEGYEQYF. The CDR3, as DNA: TGTGCTAGTGGTCCACGGACAGAGGGCTACGAGCAGTACTTC. This chain uses TRBV12-5 with TRBJ2-7, with D tentatively TRBD1 (6 bases). The CDR3 totals 14 residues. The V gene lost 5 bases and the J gene lost 3 bases, with 14 bases spanning the gap. Germline V gene lookup returns CDR1 LGHNT and CDR2 FRNRAP.

V usage is TRBV28 and J usage is TRBJ2-7, with TRBD1 identical over 9 bases. The length of the CDR3 is 14 residues. V gave up 3 bases and J gave up 7 bases; unmatched junction bases: 7. Germline lookup yields CDR1 MDHEN and CDR2 SYDVKM. CDR3 DNA sequence: TGTGCCAGCAGTTTCTACAGGGGGCAAAGAGAGCAGTACTTC. Protein product: CASSFYRGQREQYF.

This chain joins TRBV9 and TRBJ2-1; a possible D gene is TRBD1 (6 bases). Trimming pared 4 bases from V and 6 bases from J, leaving 17 bases between. The length of the CDR3 is 15 residues. Germline CDR1 reads SGDLS; CDR2 reads YYNGEE. This chain's CDR3 is CASSSGVGQLNEQFF. CDR3 in DNA: TGTGCCAGCAGCTCAGGGGTAGGGCAACTCAATGAGCAGTTCTTC.

The CDR3 loop is CASSVESRAGGMNTEAFF. The CDR3 DNA sequence: TGTGCCAGCAGCGTTGAGAGTCGGGCAGGGGGTATGAACACTGAAGCTTTCTTT. This rearrangement joins TRBV9 to TRBJ1-1; 7 bases are shared with TRBD1. This CDR3 contains 18 residues. The V gene's germline CDR1 is SGDLS and CDR2 YYNGEE. The V segment lost 2 bases and the J segment 0 bases; nucleotides outside the gene matches: 13.

The chain has TRBV23-1 and TRBJ1-1, with no clear D. TRBV23-1 is identified as an open reading frame with a role that is uncertain. The CDR3 contains 12 residues. V was pared by 6 bases and J by 8 bases, with 13 bases between. CDR3: CASSPKAGEAFF. CDR3 nucleotides: TGCGCCAGCAGCCCAAAGGCGGGGGAAGCTTTCTTT.

This clone has a handful of counts. The chain combines TRBV6-4 with TRBJ2-1, with 8 bases that match TRBD2. Germline-derived CDR1 and CDR2 are MRHNA and SNTAGT. The J segment lost 6 bases and the V segment lost 4 bases, leaving 8 bases of the junction unmatched. The CDR3 sequence is 15 residues long. CDR3 nucleotide sequence: TGTGCCAGCAGTGTGGACGGGGGGGCGATCAATGAGCAGTTCTTC. Translating gives CASSVDGGAINEQFF.

The gene calls are TRBV7-9 and TRBJ2-2; 11 bases fit TRBD2. J was trimmed by 1 base and V by 5 bases; bases with no gene match: 3. The CDR3 covers 16 residues. CDR1 is SEHNR, CDR2 FQNEAQ, per germline (reference sequence). The CDR3 protein is CASSTTSGVNTGELFF. The CDR3 DNA follows: TGTGCCAGCAGCACGACTAGCGGGGTGAACACCGGGGAGCTGTTTTTT.

The chain carries TRBV6-5 and TRBJ1-6; D possibly corresponds to TRBD1 (5 bases). With 6 bases removed from V and 9 bases from J, the gap between germline ends came to 15 bases. Germline V CDR1 and CDR2: MNHEY, SVGAGI. The CDR3 runs 14 residues. CDR3 amino acids: CASSRDSNRSPLHF. The CDR3, as DNA: TGTGCCAGCAGCCGGGACTCAAACCGTTCACCCCTCCACTTT.

This clone was seen at least ten times. The chain carries TRBV5-4 and TRBJ2-1; 11 positions match TRBD2. The CDR3 runs 15 residues. The V gene's germline CDR1 is SGHNT and CDR2 YYREEE (reference sequence). Trimming cost V 2 bases and J 5 bases; bases outside gene matches: 3. The CDR3 DNA follows: TGTGCCAGCAGCTTCGTACTAGCGGGGGACAATGAGCAGTTCTTC. This translates into CASSFVLAGDNEQFF. Full variable domain (outside the CDR3, taken from reference TRBV5-4 and TRBJ2-1): ETGVTQSPTHLIKTRGQQVTLRCSSQSGHNTVSWYQQALGQGPQFIFQYYREEENGRGNFPPRFSGLQFPNYSSELNVNALELDDSALYLCASSFVLAGDNEQFFGPGTRLTVL.

The rearrangement links TRBV10-3 to TRBJ1-2; TRBD1 is a possible D gene (5 bases). Per germline, CDR1 ENHRY and CDR2 SYGVKD. The CDR3 consists of 13 residues. V was cut by 6 bases and J by 4 bases, with 12 bases left in between. CDR3 sequence: CAISQDRSYGYTF. The CDR3 DNA sequence: TGTGCCATCAGCCAAGACAGAAGCTATGGCTACACCTTC.

The chain has TRBV5-6 and TRBJ2-7, with a tentative D call TRBD1 (5 bases). This CDR3 spans 14 amino acids. CDR1 SGHDT and CDR2 YYEEEE come from the germline V gene. V was clipped by 0 bases and J by 4 bases, with 11 bases between them. CDR3 coding DNA: TGTGCCAGCAGCTTGGTGACAGTTTTTTACGAGCAGTACTTC. Translated: CASSLVTVFYEQYF. Combining the CDR3 with reference TRBV5-6 and TRBJ2-7 gives the whole variable domain DAGVTQSPTHLIKTRGQQVTLRCSPKSGHDTVSWYQQALGQGPQFIFQYYEEEERQRGNFPDRFSGHQFPNYSSELNVNALLLGDSALYLCASSLVTVFYEQYFGPGTRLTVT.

This chain connects TRBV25-1 to TRBJ2-1, with 10 bases lining up with TRBD2. This CDR3 has 17 residues. Germline CDR1 MGHDK, CDR2 SYGVNS. The junction had 11 bases not matched to a gene; V was cut back by 0 bases and J by 9 bases. CDR3 in amino acids: CASSEYASGGSVGEQFF. The CDR3 DNA reads TGTGCCAGCAGTGAATATGCTAGCGGGGGTTCAGTTGGTGAGCAGTTCTTC.